This is a list of T cell receptor beta chains from one sample in a study of CD8+ T cells in alopecia areata. Libraries were prepared by immunoSEQ multiplex PCR; TCRdb keeps only in-frame clonotypes and omits some of them. The sample contains 150,000 to 200,000 clones, under 80% of which appear only once. This specimen was CD4+ T cells sorted from blood, taken at roughly week 49, from a patient treated with tofacitinib. The receptor source for this set is a human donor with alopecia areata. Each CDR3 is given with its conserved first and last residue. A D gene is named only where the DNA matches it firmly. Not every row has a clone size; where given, it reads once, few, many or a size class.

size,V,D,length,J,CDR3,DNA
-,TRBV28,-,12,TRBJ1-2,CASSRTGYGYTF,TGTGCCAGCAGTCGGACGGGCTATGGCTACACCTTC
-,TRBV10-3,TRBD1,14,TRBJ1-6,CAISQDRDRTPLHF,TGTGCCATCAGCCAGGACAGGGACAGAACACCCCTCCACTTT
-,TRBV7-7,-,13,TRBJ2-5,CASSFSRLETQYF,TGTGCCAGCAGCTTTAGCCGTTTGGAGACCCAGTACTTC
few,TRBV15,-,15,TRBJ2-7,CATSRDSNSPTPQYF,TGTGCCACCAGCAGAGATAGTAATAGCCCCACTCCGCAGTACTTC
-,TRBV6-6,-,15,TRBJ1-6,CASRAAFSYNSPLHF,TGTGCCAGCAGAGCAGCCTTCTCCTATAATTCACCCCTCCACTTT
many,TRBV19,-,12,TRBJ1-2,CASFYGVDGYTF,TGTGCCAGTTTTTACGGGGTCGATGGCTACACCTTC
-,TRBV10-3,TRBD2,14,TRBJ2-5,CAISLAGGQETQYF,TGTGCCATCAGTCTAGCGGGGGGCCAAGAGACCCAGTACTTC
-,TRBV9,-,14,TRBJ1-3,CASSVGSLGNTIYF,TGTGCCAGCAGCGTAGGATCCCTCGGAAACACCATATATTTT
-,TRBV29-1,TRBD2,16,TRBJ2-4,CSVLSSGGLAKNIQYF,TGCAGCGTTTTATCTAGCGGGGGCTTAGCCAAAAACATTCAGTACTTC
-,TRBV29-1,-,13,TRBJ2-1,CSVNADTYNEQFF,TGCAGCGTGAACGCAGACACCTACAATGAGCAGTTCTTC
-,TRBV5-1,-,10,TRBJ1-1,CASSTTEAFF,TGCGCCAGCTCAACCACTGAAGCTTTCTTT
medium-sized,TRBV29-1,TRBD1,13,TRBJ1-2,CSVVGTGRHGYTF,TGCAGCGTTGTCGGGACAGGGAGACATGGCTACACCTTC
-,TRBV5-6,-,17,TRBJ2-2,CASSPTGHSSYTGELFF,TGTGCCAGCAGCCCTACGGGTCACTCTTCCTACACCGGGGAGCTGTTTTTT
few,TRBV29-1,-,13,TRBJ2-7,CSVVLVPQGEQYF,TGCAGCGTTGTTCTTGTGCCCCAAGGCGAGCAGTACTTC
-,TRBV29-1,-,13,TRBJ2-2,CSVAISGVGELFF,TGCAGCGTTGCTATATCAGGGGTCGGGGAGCTGTTTTTT
few,TRBV10-2,-,14,TRBJ2-7,CAINPPGPSYEQYF,TGCGCCATCAATCCCCCAGGTCCCTCCTACGAGCAGTACTTC
-,TRBV29-1,-,13,TRBJ1-1,CSVVSPMNTEAFF,TGCAGCGTTGTCTCTCCAATGAACACTGAAGCTTTCTTT
-,TRBV29-1,-,14,TRBJ2-7,CSVSGTPNSYEQYF,TGCAGCGTGTCCGGGACACCGAATTCCTACGAGCAGTACTTC
-,TRBV4-3,TRBD2,16,TRBJ2-2,CASSQRAGGNTGELFF,TGCGCCAGCAGCCAGCGAGCGGGGGGGAACACCGGGGAGCTGTTTTTT
-,TRBV7-2,-,14,TRBJ1-1,CASSLGDGNTEAFF,TGTGCCAGCAGCTTAGGAGATGGGAACACTGAAGCTTTCTTT
-,TRBV5-1,-,15,TRBJ2-2,CASSPDGRNTGELFF,TGCGCCAGCAGCCCGGATGGGCGGAACACCGGGGAGCTGTTTTTT
-,TRBV5-4,-,17,TRBJ1-1,CASSLVHGLDGTTEAFF,TGTGCCAGCAGCTTGGTACATGGGCTTGACGGAACCACTGAAGCTTTCTTT
-,TRBV30,-,11,TRBJ1-1,CAWSHQVEAFF,TGTGCCTGGAGTCATCAGGTCGAAGCTTTCTTT
-,TRBV29-1,-,14,TRBJ1-2,CSVDKTGANYGYTF,TGCAGCGTTGATAAGACAGGCGCTAACTATGGCTACACCTTC
-,TRBV2,TRBD1,14,TRBJ1-5,CASSGDREYQPQHF,TGTGCCAGCAGTGGTGACAGGGAATATCAGCCCCAGCATTTT
-,TRBV27,-,15,TRBJ1-2,CASTRQGGTEYGYTF,TGTGCCAGCACCCGACAAGGAGGGACGGAGTATGGCTACACCTTC
-,TRBV7-9,-,16,TRBJ1-2,CASSPGPMLGVYGYTF,TGTGCCAGCAGTCCGGGACCTATGCTAGGGGTCTATGGCTACACCTTC
-,TRBV30,-,13,TRBJ1-1,CASDRQMYTEAFF,TGTGCGTCGGACCGACAGATGTACACTGAAGCTTTCTTT
-,TRBV14,-,16,TRBJ2-1,CASSQGKGGAYNEQFF,TGTGCCAGCAGCCAAGGGAAGGGTGGCGCCTACAATGAGCAGTTCTTC
few,TRBV5-1,TRBD2,15,TRBJ2-1,CASSLAFGGGYEQFF,TGCGCCAGCAGCTTGGCCTTTGGCGGGGGGTATGAGCAGTTCTTC
-,TRBV9,-,14,TRBJ1-6,CASSGAKVGSPLHF,TGTGCCAGCAGCGGGGCAAAGGTTGGATCACCCCTCCACTTT
-,TRBV7-2,-,17,TRBJ2-6,CASSLAGSRSGANVLTF,TGTGCCAGCAGCTTAGCGGGCAGCCGCTCTGGGGCCAACGTCCTGACTTTC
-,TRBV25-1,-,13,TRBJ2-1,CASRGSAYNEQFF,TGTGCCAGCAGGGGTTCAGCCTACAATGAGCAGTTCTTC
-,TRBV6-5,-,15,TRBJ1-6,CASKRVVQGHSPLHF,TGTGCCAGCAAAAGGGTGGTACAAGGACATTCACCCCTCCACTTT
-,TRBV25-1,-,13,TRBJ2-7,CASSDRYGYEQYF,TGTGCCAGCAGTGACAGGTACGGCTACGAGCAGTACTTC
-,TRBV6-5,-,15,TRBJ1-6,CASNAGTSGSSPLHF,TGTGCCAGCAATGCCGGAACTTCGGGTAGCTCACCCCTCCACTTT
-,TRBV5-6,-,14,TRBJ2-5,CASSLIFQEETQYF,TGTGCCAGCAGCTTGATATTTCAGGAAGAGACCCAGTACTTC
-,TRBV9,-,15,TRBJ2-3,CASSVAADSTDTQYF,TGTGCCAGCAGCGTAGCAGCAGACAGCACAGATACGCAGTATTTT
-,TRBV7-9,-,13,TRBJ1-1,CASSLDGITEAFF,TGTGCCAGCAGCTTAGACGGGATCACTGAAGCTTTCTTT
once,TRBV5-1,-,15,TRBJ1-1,CASSLVGDMNTEAFF,TGCGCCAGCAGCTTGGTGGGGGATATGAACACTGAAGCTTTCTTT
-,TRBV7-9,TRBD2,16,TRBJ2-1,CASSLGLAGTYNEQFF,TGTGCCAGCAGCCTTGGTCTAGCGGGGACCTACAATGAGCAGTTCTTC
-,TRBV6-1,-,11,TRBJ2-2,CASLRAGELFF,TGTGCCAGCCTACGAGCCGGGGAGCTGTTTTTT
-,TRBV29-1,TRBD1,13,TRBJ2-7,CSVGTGIPYEQYF,TGCAGCGTCGGGACAGGGATTCCCTACGAGCAGTACTTC
few,TRBV9,-,13,TRBJ1-1,CASSSSSGHQAFF,TGTGCCAGCAGCTCTTCATCCGGGCACCAAGCTTTCTTT
-,TRBV28,TRBD2,13,TRBJ2-7,CASSPHQGRGGYF,TGTGCCAGCAGTCCCCACCAAGGTCGGGGGGGGTACTTC
few,TRBV6-1,-,15,TRBJ1-6,CASSGKSGYNSPLHF,TGTGCCAGCAGTGGAAAATCAGGTTATAATTCACCCCTCCACTTT
-,TRBV29-1,-,14,TRBJ2-2,CSVPGRTNTGELFF,TGCAGCGTTCCGGGACGGACTAACACCGGGGAGCTGTTTTTT
-,TRBV7-6,TRBD2,14,TRBJ2-3,CASSSGTSTDTQYF,TGTGCCAGCAGCAGCGGGACTAGCACAGATACGCAGTATTTT
-,TRBV29-1,-,12,TRBJ1-5,CSVADGNQPQHF,TGCAGCGTTGCCGACGGTAATCAGCCCCAGCATTTT